Each of the 30 T cell receptor beta chains below was sequenced from the same sample in a study of blood T cell repertoires in COVID-19. Data came from immunoSEQ multiplex PCR; TCRdb stores just in-frame clones and leaves some out. The sample consists of 300,000 to 350,000 clones, 80% to 90% of them appearing once. The specimen was PBMCs or T cells enriched from blood (not recorded which). These receptor sequences come from a man aged 30 to 39 who had recovered from COVID-19.

This chain uses TRBV6-1 with TRBJ1-5; TRBD1 matches at 9 bases. This CDR3 has 18 amino acids. V trimming: 2 bases; J trimming: 0 bases; junction bases outside the gene matches: 8. Germline CDR1 and CDR2: MNHNS and SASEGT. The CDR3 sequence is CASSETDRGLYSNQPQHF. Written as DNA, the CDR3 is TGTGCCAGCAGTGAAACGGACAGGGGACTATATAGCAATCAGCCCCAGCATTTT.

The CDR3 here is CASSRYRGVTDTQYF. CDR3 in DNA: TGTGCCAGCAGCCGCTACCGGGGGGTCACAGATACGCAGTATTTT. V usage is TRBV7-8 and J usage is TRBJ2-3; the match to TRBD2 covers 7 bases. Per germline, CDR1 SGHVS and CDR2 FQNEAQ. The V segment lost 5 bases and the J segment 2 bases; nucleotides outside the gene matches: 7. The CDR3 extends over 15 amino acids. Variable domain in full (rest from reference TRBV7-8 and TRBJ2-3): GAGVSQSPRYKVAKRGQDVALRCDPISGHVSLFWYQQALGQGPEFLTYFQNEAQLDKSGLPSDRFFAERPEGSVSTLKIQRTQQEDSAVYLCASSRYRGVTDTQYFGPGTRLTVL.

The chain carries TRBV10-3 and TRBJ1-1; D remains unclear. The germline V gene encodes CDR1 ENHRY and CDR2 SYGVKD. V shed 8 bases and J shed 1 base, with 17 bases lying between them. The CDR3 loop spans 15 amino acids. CDR3 bases: TGTGCCATCCTTGGCGGAGGGTCGGGGAACACTGAAGCTTTCTTT. It yields the protein CAILGGGSGNTEAFF.

The chain employs TRBV30 and TRBJ2-3; TRBD2 matches 14 bases. The trim removed 0 bases at V and 3 bases at J, leaving 14 bases unmatched. The CDR3 covers 20 residues. Germline V gene sequence: CDR1 GTSNPN, CDR2 SVGIG (reference sequence). The CDR3 DNA reads TGTGCCTGGAGTGTAGAGGGTTTAGGACTAGCGGGGGGCAGAACAGATACGCAGTATTTT. It is translated as CAWSVEGLGLAGGRTDTQYF.

CDR3 DNA: TGCGCCAGCAGCCGAGATCTCAACTATGGCTACACCTTC. Translation: CASSRDLNYGYTF. The J gene is TRBJ1-2, the V gene TRBV4-3; no clear D gene. V shed 4 bases and J shed 2 bases, with 8 bases lying between them. This CDR3 is built from 13 residues. The germline V gene has CDR1 LGHNA and CDR2 YSLEER.

The gene calls are TRBV6-5 and TRBJ1-1; the match to TRBD1 covers 7 bases. The V gene end was trimmed by 0 bases and the J gene end by 4 bases; junction bases not matched to a gene: 5. The CDR3 is 15 residues long. Germline assignment: CDR1 MNHEY and CDR2 SVGAGI. CDR3 sequence reads: CASSYSDRVGTEAFF. Written as DNA, the CDR3 is TGTGCCAGCAGTTACTCTGACAGGGTGGGCACTGAAGCTTTCTTT.

V and J are TRBV3-1 (or the pseudogene TRBV3-2) and TRBJ2-1, with a weak D call TRBD1 (6 bases). Germline V CDR1 and CDR2: LGHDT, YNNKEL (reference sequence). Between the trimmed V and J ends, which lost 1 base and 10 bases, there was a span of 11 bases. This CDR3 is 13 amino acids long. This chain's CDR3 is CASSQGRTGEQFF. The CDR3 nucleotides read TGTGCCAGCAGCCAAGGTCGCACAGGGGAGCAGTTCTTC.

In its sample, this clone was seen once. The V and J genes are TRBV4-3 and TRBJ1-5, with 7 bases fitting TRBD1. J gave up 2 bases and V 0 bases, and 4 bases lay outside the gene matches. From germline, CDR1 is LGHNA and CDR2 YSLEER. This CDR3 is 16 amino acids long. Here the CDR3 reads CASSQDAGTGNQPQHF. As DNA, the CDR3 is TGCGCCAGCAGCCAAGACGCGGGGACAGGCAATCAGCCCCAGCATTTT.

The V and J genes are TRBV13 and TRBJ2-5, with D uncertain. Trimming stripped 3 bases from V and 0 bases from J, with 5 bases between. This CDR3 comprises 13 residues. In germline, CDR1 is PRHDT, CDR2 FYEKMQ (reference sequence). The CDR3: CASSFVDQETQYF. CDR3 DNA sequence: TGTGCCAGCAGCTTTGTAGACCAAGAGACCCAGTACTTC. The full variable domain, in which reference TRBV13 and TRBJ2-5 provide the parts outside the CDR3, is AAGVIQSPRHLIKEKRETATLKCYPIPRHDTVYWYQQGPGQDPQFLISFYEKMQSDKGSIPDRFSAQQFSDYHSELNMSSLELGDSALYFCASSFVDQETQYFGPGTRLLVL.

The chain has TRBV9 and TRBJ2-7, with D perhaps TRBD2 (5 bases). Germline CDR1 reads SGDLS; CDR2 reads YYNGEE. V was cut by 3 bases and J by 4 bases, with 20 bases left in between. The CDR3 covers 16 residues. The CDR3 nucleotides are TGTGCCAGCAGCGCCGGAAGAGGCTCGGGATATTACGAGCAGTACTTC. Encoded protein: CASSAGRGSGYYEQYF.

V and J are TRBV3-1 (or the pseudogene TRBV3-2) and TRBJ1-5; maybe TRBD1 (6 bases). The CDR3 covers 14 residues. The germline V and J ends were trimmed by 2 bases and 5 bases, with 10 bases remaining between them. Germline assignment: CDR1 LGHDT and CDR2 YNNKEL (reference sequence). The CDR3 is CASSQTGIHQPQHF. DNA for the CDR3: TGTGCCAGCAGCCAAACAGGGATACATCAGCCCCAGCATTTT.

The sample holds one count of this clone. This rearrangement joins TRBV20-1 to TRBJ2-3, with a tentative D call TRBD1 (6 bases). The germline V gene has CDR1 DFQATT and CDR2 SNEGSKA (reference sequence). The CDR3 is 15 amino acids. Trimming pared 3 bases from V and 3 bases from J, leaving 16 bases between. The chain's CDR3 is CSASRSGRGTDTQYF. The CDR3 DNA follows: TGCAGTGCTAGTCGGTCCGGCAGGGGAACAGATACGCAGTATTTT.

The chain has TRBV18 and TRBJ1-1; D gene unclear. Germline assignment: CDR1 KGHSH and CDR2 LQKENI. With 0 bases removed from V and 1 base from J, the gap between germline ends came to 9 bases. The CDR3 has 15 amino acids. CDR3 region: CASSPPHHRNTEAFF. The CDR3 DNA follows: TGTGCCAGCTCACCACCACATCATCGGAACACTGAAGCTTTCTTT. The full variable domain, completed using reference TRBV18 and TRBJ1-1, is NAGVMQNPRHLVRRRGQEARLRCSPMKGHSHVYWYRQLPEEGLKFMVYLQKENIIDESGMPKERFSAEFPKEGPSILRIQQVVRGDSAAYFCASSPPHHRNTEAFFGQGTRLTVV.

This clone appeared a single time. The chain combines TRBV29-1 with TRBJ2-1; 7 bases are shared with TRBD2. Germline trimming cut 3 bases from V and 2 bases from J; bases unmatched to any gene: 1. The CDR3 loop spans 13 amino acids. Germline loops: CDR1 SQVTM, CDR2 ANQGSEA. The CDR3 DNA is TGCAGCGTTGAGGGAGGGACCTACAATGAGCAGTTCTTC. Its protein is CSVEGGTYNEQFF.

The rearrangement links TRBV19 to TRBJ1-4; 10 bases map to TRBD1. Germline V gives CDR1 LNHDA, CDR2 SQIVND (reference sequence). CDR3 length: 16 residues. V was pared by 6 bases and J by 7 bases, with 11 bases of the junction left unmatched. CDR3 region: CASSARAGTGVEKLFF. In DNA, the CDR3 is TGTGCCAGTAGCGCGCGCGCCGGGACAGGGGTTGAAAAACTGTTTTTT.

In this sample, this clone turned up once. This sequence joins TRBV30 and TRBJ1-1; 7 bases are shared with TRBD1. V dropped 5 bases and J dropped 13; count of bases not matched to a gene: 16. The CDR3 extends over 13 amino acids. Germline V lookup: CDR1 GTSNPN, CDR2 SVGIG (reference sequence). CDR3 in DNA: TGTGCCTGGGCGGAACAGGCAGGGACAGTTGATTTCTTT. Translated, it gives CAWAEQAGTVDFF.

The V gene is TRBV5-1, the J gene TRBJ2-1; D may be TRBD1 (5 bases). CDR3 length: 15 residues. Germline lookup yields CDR1 SGHRS and CDR2 YFSETQ. Between the trimmed V and J ends, which lost 5 bases and 2 bases, there was a span of 14 bases. The CDR3 DNA is TGCGCCAGCAGTTTCACAGGCTACACCTACAATGAGCAGTTCTTC. Residues: CASSFTGYTYNEQFF. Full variable domain (remainder filled in from reference TRBV5-1 and TRBJ2-1): KAGVTQTPRYLIKTRGQQVTLSCSPISGHRSVSWYQQTPGQGLQFLFEYFSETQRNKGNFPGRFSGRQFSNSRSEMNVSTLELGDSALYLCASSFTGYTYNEQFFGPGTRLTVL.

J is TRBJ2-2 and V is TRBV7-2; 10 nucleotides agree with TRBD2. J gave up 2 bases and V 1 base, and 7 bases lay outside the gene matches. In germline, CDR1 is SGHTA, CDR2 FQGNSA. The CDR3 totals 18 residues. The CDR3 DNA is TGTGCCAGCAGCTTAGTCTCGCTAGCGGGGGTAAACACCGGGGAGCTGTTTTTT. Amino acid sequence: CASSLVSLAGVNTGELFF. Using reference TRBV7-2 and TRBJ2-2 for the parts outside the CDR3, the full variable domain is GAGVSQSPSNKVTEKGKDVELRCDPISGHTALYWYRQSLGQGLEFLIYFQGNSAPDKSGLPSDRFSAERTGGSVSTLTIQRTQQEDSAVYLCASSLVSLAGVNTGELFFGEGSRLTVL.

The chain is built from TRBV30 and TRBJ1-2, with 7 nucleotides matching TRBD1. Germline CDR1 and CDR2: GTSNPN and SVGIG (reference sequence). This CDR3 has 13 residues. After removal of 3 bases from V and 7 bases from J, the junction contained 8 bases not matched to a gene. The CDR3 is CAWSQTGEAGYTF. The CDR3 DNA follows: TGTGCCTGGAGCCAAACAGGGGAGGCTGGCTACACCTTC.

Notes on this clone: Other DNA sequences within the sample encode an identical CDR3. The V gene is TRBV9, the J gene TRBJ2-1; 14 positions match TRBD2. The CDR3 runs 17 residues. The trim removed 0 bases at V and 2 bases at J, leaving 1 base unmatched. Germline loops: CDR1 SGDLS, CDR2 YYNGEE. CDR3 sequence reads: CASSVGTSGGPYNEQFF. The CDR3, as DNA: TGTGCCAGCAGCGTAGGGACTAGCGGGGGGCCCTACAATGAGCAGTTCTTC.

J is TRBJ2-2 and V is TRBV29-1; 7 bases map to TRBD1. The V gene end was trimmed by 5 bases and the J gene end by 3 bases; junction bases not matched to a gene: 9. Germline V gene lookup returns CDR1 SQVTM and CDR2 ANQGSEA. CDR3 length equals 15 residues. The CDR3 loop reads CSVNPRGQYTGELFF. The CDR3 DNA sequence: TGCAGCGTTAACCCCCGGGGACAGTACACCGGGGAGCTGTTTTTT.

The chain links TRBV6-2 or TRBV6-3 to TRBJ2-1; the match to TRBD2 covers 9 bases. V lost 2 bases, J lost 7 bases, and 9 bases stayed unmatched. Germline CDR1 reads MNHEY; CDR2 reads SVGEGT. This CDR3 is built from 16 residues. This CDR3 is CASSYAAGGLLNEQFF. Here the CDR3 DNA reads TGTGCCAGCAGTTACGCGGCGGGGGGGCTTCTAAATGAGCAGTTCTTC.

The rearrangement uses TRBV5-1 and TRBJ2-1, with TRBD2 identical over 15 bases. Germline CDR1 and CDR2: SGHRS and YFSETQ. V was pared by 4 bases and J by 7 bases, with 12 bases of the junction left unmatched. The CDR3 spans 18 residues. This chain's CDR3 is CASSRTPLGTSGGNEQFF. CDR3 coding DNA: TGCGCCAGCAGCCGCACGCCGCTCGGGACTAGCGGGGGGAATGAGCAGTTCTTC.

The chain employs TRBV12-3 or TRBV12-4 and TRBJ2-7, with TRBD2 matching 7 bases. The CDR3 consists of 11 residues. The ends lost 4 bases at V and 6 bases at J; junction bases unmatched: 0. The CDR3, as DNA: TGTGCCAGCAGTTCGGGGGGCGAGCAGTACTTC. Encoded protein: CASSSGGEQYF.

The rearrangement uses TRBV7-2 and TRBJ2-7, with a weak D call TRBD1 (6 bases). The CDR3 totals 14 residues. V was trimmed by 0 bases and J by 6 bases, leaving 12 bases between them. Germline values: CDR1 SGHTA, CDR2 FQGNSA. Here the CDR3 DNA reads TGTGCCAGCAGCTTAGCGCAGGGGACCTCCGAGCAGTACTTC. Residues: CASSLAQGTSEQYF.

The chain uses TRBV27 and TRBJ1-2; 7 bases map to TRBD1. Germline CDR1 is MNHEY and CDR2 is SMNVEV (reference sequence). V was pared by 5 bases and J by 6 bases, with 6 bases of the junction left unmatched. The CDR3 has 13 residues. This CDR3 reads CASSRTGVNGYTF. The CDR3 DNA sequence: TGTGCCAGCAGTCGGACAGGTGTCAATGGCTACACCTTC.

The genes are TRBV9 and TRBJ2-2, with TRBD2 identical over 12 bases. J was trimmed by 6 bases and V by 4 bases; bases with no gene match: 10. This CDR3 contains 17 residues. In germline, CDR1 is SGDLS, CDR2 YYNGEE. The CDR3 DNA sequence: TGTGCCAGCAGCCCGAGGACTAGCGGGGTATTAGCCGGGGAGCTGTTTTTT. Translating gives CASSPRTSGVLAGELFF.

The chain couples TRBV6-5 to TRBJ2-3, with D maybe TRBD1 (6 bases). V lost 2 bases, J lost 3 bases, and 12 bases lay in between. CDR3 length equals 15 residues. Germline-derived CDR1 and CDR2 are MNHEY and SVGAGI. DNA for the CDR3: TGTGCCAGCAGTTACGTGCAGGGGAAGACAGATACGCAGTATTTT. Protein: CASSYVQGKTDTQYF.

This clone was observed a few times. The chain joins TRBV7-9 to TRBJ1-2; 8 bases fit TRBD1. There are 14 residues in the CDR3. V was pared by 0 bases and J by 8 bases, with 5 bases of the junction left unmatched. Germline V gene lookup returns CDR1 SEHNR and CDR2 FQNEAQ (reference sequence). CDR3 coding DNA: TGTGCCAGCAGCTTAGCGTCGACAGGGGAAGGCTACACCTTC. This encodes CASSLASTGEGYTF.

The chain has TRBV29-1 and TRBJ1-1; tentatively, D is TRBD1 (6 bases). CDR1 is SQVTM, CDR2 ANQGSEA, per germline. The V end was cut by 7 bases, the J end by 4 bases, with 19 bases between. This CDR3 spans 14 amino acids. The CDR3 reads CSGDRGGSGTEAFF. The CDR3 DNA reads TGCAGCGGTGATAGGGGGGGCTCGGGCACTGAAGCTTTCTTT.